A selection of T cell receptor beta chains follows, all from one sample in a study of blood T cell repertoires in COVID-19. This table comes from immunoSEQ multiplex PCR, and its TCRdb copy is limited to in-frame clones, with some not included. The sample contains about 99,000 clones, 85% to 90% of which appear only once. The sequenced sample was peripheral blood. The receptors were sampled from a human donor in a cohort sampled during active COVID-19. CDR3s include the opening cysteine and the closing phenylalanine or tryptophan. The D gene is left open where the match is weak. A clone size is listed for some rows: how often the clone was seen (once, few, many), or a class if it is expanded.

V	J	D	size	DNA	CDR3
TRBV5-1	TRBJ2-1	-	-	TGCGCCAGCTCGGAGGGGGCGGGCCATGAGCAGTTCTTC	CASSEGAGHEQFF
TRBV7-2	TRBJ2-7	TRBD1	-	TGTGCCAGCAGCCCGGGACAGGGCTATTCCTACGAGCAGTACTTC	CASSPGQGYSYEQYF
TRBV7-3	TRBJ2-1	TRBD2	-	TGTGCCAGCAGCTCCGCTATGGGACTAGCGGGAGTGGGTGAGCAGTTCTTC	CASSSAMGLAGVGEQFF
TRBV7-2	TRBJ2-7	TRBD1	-	TGTGCCAGCAGCTTAGCGTCGGGGACAGCCTACGAGCAGTACTTC	CASSLASGTAYEQYF
TRBV4-2	TRBJ1-3	-	-	TGTGCCAGCAGCCAAGAGGCAGGGATTGGAAACACCATATATTTT	CASSQEAGIGNTIYF
TRBV18	TRBJ1-2	-	-	TGTGCCAGCTCGCTACAGGGTGCGGATGGCTACACCTTC	CASSLQGADGYTF
TRBV6-5	TRBJ1-5	-	-	TGTGCCACCACGGGGGACGGCAATCAGCCCCAGCATTTT	CATTGDGNQPQHF
TRBV5-8	TRBJ2-7	-	-	TGTGCCAGCAGCTTGGATTCAGCCTACGAGCAGTACTTC	CASSLDSAYEQYF
TRBV4-1	TRBJ2-2	-	few	TGCGCCAGCAGCCAAGATCCAGGGTGGGACACCGGGGAGCTGTTTTTT	CASSQDPGWDTGELFF
TRBV9	TRBJ2-3	-	-	TGTGCCAGCAGCGCGGGAGAGATTGCCAGGGATACGCAGTATTTT	CASSAGEIARDTQYF
TRBV5-1	TRBJ1-3	-	-	TGCGCCAGCAGCTTGGCCTCGGCGGAAAACACCATATATTTT	CASSLASAENTIYF
TRBV7-6	TRBJ2-3	TRBD2	-	TGTGCCAGCAGCTTAGCCGCGGGAGGCGGGACAGATACGCAGTATTTT	CASSLAAGGGTDTQYF
TRBV6-5	TRBJ2-7	TRBD1	-	TGTGCCAGCAGGCCGACAGGGGGCCCCTCCTACGAGCAGTACTTC	CASRPTGGPSYEQYF
TRBV5-1	TRBJ1-1	TRBD1	-	TGCGCCAGCAGTTCAGGGACAGGGAGTACTGAAGCTTTCTTT	CASSSGTGSTEAFF
TRBV29-1	TRBJ1-2	TRBD1	-	TGCAGCGTTGGCCAGGGGGGCGGATCCTATGGCTACACCTTC	CSVGQGGGSYGYTF
TRBV29-1	TRBJ1-4	TRBD1	once	TGCAGCGTTTTGGCTCGGGACAGGGGTGAAAAACTGTTTTTT	CSVLARDRGEKLFF
TRBV6-1	TRBJ2-3	-	-	TGTGCCAGCAGTGAAGCAGGGGGAACAGATACGCAGTATTTT	CASSEAGGTDTQYF
TRBV18	TRBJ1-4	TRBD1	-	TGTGCCAGCTCACCCGGGACAGGGGGCGCCTGGATAGAAAAACTGTTTTTT	CASSPGTGGAWIEKLFF
TRBV6-5	TRBJ2-7	-	-	TGTGCCAGCAGCAGAGTTCAGGGGTCCTACGAGCAGTACTTC	CASSRVQGSYEQYF
TRBV5-1	TRBJ2-2	TRBD2	-	TGCGCCAGCAGCTTTGTCGGACTAGCTCACCGGGGCACCGGGGAGCTGTTTTTT	CASSFVGLAHRGTGELFF
TRBV30	TRBJ2-7	-	-	TGTGCCTGGAATTTGGGGCAGGGGCGAGTTTATCCCTACGAGCAGTACTTC	CAWNLGQGRVYPYEQYF
TRBV27	TRBJ2-5	TRBD2	-	TGTGCCAGCAGTCCCCACGGGGGGGGATTTGAGACCCAGTACTTC	CASSPHGGGFETQYF
TRBV28	TRBJ1-1	-	-	TGTGCCAGCAGTTCCCCCCCCGGGTCCTGGAACACTGAAGCTTTCTTT	CASSSPPGSWNTEAFF
TRBV7-9	TRBJ2-6	TRBD1	-	TGTGCCAGCAGCTTCACAGGGGACCCCAGGGCTGGGGCCAACGTCCTGACTTTC	CASSFTGDPRAGANVLTF
TRBV24-1	TRBJ2-1	-	-	TGTGCCACCAGTGTCACTGCGGCGCAGCAGTTCTTC	CATSVTAAQQFF
TRBV28	TRBJ1-2	-	-	TGTGCCAGCAGTTTAACGCTCTCTGGGGCCTATGGCTACACCTTC	CASSLTLSGAYGYTF
TRBV6-4	TRBJ2-2	TRBD1	-	TGTGCCAGCAGTGAACAGGGGCTAAGCACCGGGGAGCTGTTTTTT	CASSEQGLSTGELFF
TRBV25-1	TRBJ1-1	TRBD1	-	TGTGCCAGCAGTGGGACAGGGGTTGCTGAAGCTTTCTTT	CASSGTGVAEAFF
TRBV5-6	TRBJ2-2	-	-	TGTGCCAGCAGGGCCGGGAGCTCAAGGACCGGGGAGCTGTTTTTT	CASRAGSSRTGELFF
TRBV5-1	TRBJ1-2	-	-	TGCGCCAGCACCCAAGGCGGGGGACTAGCTAACTATGGCTACACCTTC	CASTQGGGLANYGYTF
TRBV25-1	TRBJ2-1	-	-	TGTGCCAGCAGTGAATCTAAAATCACCTACAATGAGCAGTTCTTC	CASSESKITYNEQFF
TRBV4-1	TRBJ2-2	TRBD2	once	TGCGCCAGCAGCCAAGTTCCCCTAGCGGGCGTCGGGGAGCTGTTTTTT	CASSQVPLAGVGELFF
TRBV28	TRBJ1-6	-	-	TGTGCCAGCAGTTTAGTGGCGGGAAGCAACGATTCACCCCTCCACTTT	CASSLVAGSNDSPLHF
TRBV5-5	TRBJ1-1	-	-	TGTGCCAGCAGCTGGAACAGGAATATGAACACTGAAGCTTTCTTT	CASSWNRNMNTEAFF
TRBV7-9	TRBJ2-6	TRBD2	-	TGTGCCAGCAGCAGCGGGGGAGGTGGGGCCAACGTCCTGACTTTC	CASSSGGGGANVLTF
TRBV7-9	TRBJ1-1	-	-	TGTGCCAGCACCCTTCGGGGGAACACTGAAGCTTTCTTT	CASTLRGNTEAFF
TRBV5-8	TRBJ2-4	-	-	TGTGCCAGCACCGACATTGGACAGCAAAACATTCAGTACTTC	CASTDIGQQNIQYF
TRBV7-9	TRBJ1-1	-	-	TGTGCCAGCAGCTTAGCGATGTTGGCAGATTTGAACACTGAAGCTTTCTTT	CASSLAMLADLNTEAFF
TRBV28	TRBJ2-5	-	-	TGTGCCAGCCAACAAGGGGGAGGGGGAGAGACCCAGTACTTC	CASQQGGGGETQYF
TRBV30	TRBJ1-2	TRBD1	-	TGTGCCTGGAGTTACACAGGGGGCGGCTATGGCTACACCTTC	CAWSYTGGGYGYTF
TRBV6-4	TRBJ2-7	TRBD1	-	TGTCCCCTCCGATCCGACAGGGTAGGTTACGAGCAGTACTTC	CPLRSDRVGYEQYF
TRBV19	TRBJ1-5	TRBD1	-	TGTGCCACAATGCCACAGGGGAGCCGGCAGCCCCAGCATTTT	CATMPQGSRQPQHF
TRBV28	TRBJ1-2	TRBD1	-	TGTGCCAGCAGGCCAACAGGGGGCTTCTATGGCTACACCTTC	CASRPTGGFYGYTF
TRBV18	TRBJ1-4	-	-	TGTGCCAGCTCACCCCTCGGACAGACTACCGCAACTGCGGAAAAACTGTTTTTT	CASSPLGQTTATAEKLFF
TRBV11-3	TRBJ2-2	TRBD2	-	TGTGCCAGCAGCTTAAGAGCGGGGGGGCTTGGCACCGGGGAGCTGTTTTTT	CASSLRAGGLGTGELFF
TRBV4-1	TRBJ2-1	TRBD2	-	TGCGCCAGCAGCCACCGGACTAGCGGTTCCAATGAGCAGTTCTTC	CASSHRTSGSNEQFF
TRBV28	TRBJ2-2	-	-	TGTGCCAGCAGTTTTTCTAGCTCTCTAAACACCGGGGAGCTGTTTTTT	CASSFSSSLNTGELFF
TRBV9	TRBJ2-7	TRBD1	-	TGTGCCAGCAGCGTAGGACAGGGGTATTACGAGCAGTACTTC	CASSVGQGYYEQYF
TRBV20-1	TRBJ2-1	TRBD2	-	TGCAGTGCTAGTTGGTCAGCGGGGGGGGTTGGCAATGAGCAGTTCTTC	CSASWSAGGVGNEQFF
TRBV6-5	TRBJ1-6	TRBD1	-	TGTGCCAGCAGTAGTAGACAGGGGCTCCTAACACCCCTCCACTTT	CASSSRQGLLTPLHF
TRBV5-8	TRBJ2-6	-	-	TGTGCCAGCAGCTTGGACATCTCCGGGGCCAACGTCCTGACTTTC	CASSLDISGANVLTF
TRBV6-1	TRBJ2-3	-	-	TGTGCCAGCAGTGACGCAGGGGCAGATACGCAGTATTTT	CASSDAGADTQYF
TRBV2	TRBJ2-1	-	-	TGTGCCAGCAGTGGACCGGGTCGTGAGCAGTTCTTC	CASSGPGREQFF
TRBV12-3/TRBV12-4	TRBJ2-5	-	-	TGTGCCAGCAGTTTAGTCCAGCGAGAGCGCCAGTACTTC	CASSLVQRERQYF
TRBV24-1	TRBJ1-1	-	-	TGTGCCACAGCGACGGGAGCCATGAACACTGAAGCTTTCTTT	CATATGAMNTEAFF